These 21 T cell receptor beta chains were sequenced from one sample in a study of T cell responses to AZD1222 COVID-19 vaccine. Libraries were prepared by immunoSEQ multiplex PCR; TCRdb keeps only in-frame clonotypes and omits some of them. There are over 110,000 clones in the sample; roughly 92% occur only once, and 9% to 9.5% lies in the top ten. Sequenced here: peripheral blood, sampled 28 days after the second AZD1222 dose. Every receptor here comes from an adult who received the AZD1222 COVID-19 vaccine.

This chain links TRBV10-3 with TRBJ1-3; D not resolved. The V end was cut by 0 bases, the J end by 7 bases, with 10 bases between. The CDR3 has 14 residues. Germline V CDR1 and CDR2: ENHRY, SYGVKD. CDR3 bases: TGTGCCATCAGTGAGTCGCTCAGTTCGAACACCATATATTTT. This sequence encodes CAISESLSSNTIYF.

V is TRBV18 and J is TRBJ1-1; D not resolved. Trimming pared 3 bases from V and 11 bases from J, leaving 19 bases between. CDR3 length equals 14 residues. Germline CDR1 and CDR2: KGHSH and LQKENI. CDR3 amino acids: CASSPLARNPWAFF. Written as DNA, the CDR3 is TGTGCCAGCTCACCCTTAGCCCGAAACCCTTGGGCTTTCTTT. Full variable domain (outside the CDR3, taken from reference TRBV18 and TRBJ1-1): NAGVMQNPRHLVRRRGQEARLRCSPMKGHSHVYWYRQLPEEGLKFMVYLQKENIIDESGMPKERFSAEFPKEGPSILRIQQVVRGDSAAYFCASSPLARNPWAFFGQGTRLTVV.

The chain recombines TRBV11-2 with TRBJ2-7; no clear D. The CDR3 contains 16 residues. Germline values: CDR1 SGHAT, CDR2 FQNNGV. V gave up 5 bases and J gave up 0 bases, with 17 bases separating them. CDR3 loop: CASSPVTGTSSYEQYF. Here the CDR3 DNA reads TGTGCCAGCAGCCCCGTAACGGGTACAAGCTCCTACGAGCAGTACTTC.

The CDR3 region is CASSLDPLAGAGNEQFF. In DNA, the CDR3 is TGTGCCAGCAGCTTAGATCCCCTAGCGGGAGCAGGCAATGAGCAGTTCTTC. The rearrangement links TRBV11-2 to TRBJ2-1, with TRBD2 identical over 10 bases. The CDR3 is 17 residues long. Germline-derived CDR1 and CDR2 are SGHAT and FQNNGV. J gave up 6 bases and V 0 bases, and 8 bases lay outside the gene matches.

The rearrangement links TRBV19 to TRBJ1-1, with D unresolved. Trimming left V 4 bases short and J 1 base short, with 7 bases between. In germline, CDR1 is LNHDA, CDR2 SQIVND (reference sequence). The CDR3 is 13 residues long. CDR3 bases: TGTGCCAGTAGTAGTTCGGGGAACACTGAAGCTTTCTTT. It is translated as CASSSSGNTEAFF.

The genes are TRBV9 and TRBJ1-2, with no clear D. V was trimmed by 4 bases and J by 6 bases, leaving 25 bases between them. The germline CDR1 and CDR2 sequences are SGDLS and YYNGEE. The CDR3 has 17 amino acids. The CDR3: CASSTAMGRVTRHGYTF. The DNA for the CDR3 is TGTGCCAGCAGCACCGCGATGGGCCGGGTGACAAGGCATGGCTACACCTTC.

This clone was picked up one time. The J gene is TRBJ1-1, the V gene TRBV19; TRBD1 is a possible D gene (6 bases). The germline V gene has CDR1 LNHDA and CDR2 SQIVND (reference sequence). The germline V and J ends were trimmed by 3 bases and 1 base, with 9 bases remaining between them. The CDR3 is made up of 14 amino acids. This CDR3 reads CASSMRGQNTEAFF. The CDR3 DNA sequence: TGTGCCAGTAGTATGAGGGGACAGAACACTGAAGCTTTCTTT. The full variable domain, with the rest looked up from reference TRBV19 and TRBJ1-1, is DGGITQSPKYLFRKEGQNVTLSCEQNLNHDAMYWYRQDPGQGLRLIYYSQIVNDFQKGDIAEGYSVSREKKESFPLTVTSAQKNPTAFYLCASSMRGQNTEAFFGQGTRLTVV.

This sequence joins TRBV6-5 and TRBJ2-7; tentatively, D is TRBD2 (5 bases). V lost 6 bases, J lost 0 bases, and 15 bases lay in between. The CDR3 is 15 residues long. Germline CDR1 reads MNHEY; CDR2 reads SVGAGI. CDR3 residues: CASSLPAGSSYEQYF. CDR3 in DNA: TGTGCCAGCAGCTTACCGGCGGGCAGCTCCTACGAGCAGTACTTC.

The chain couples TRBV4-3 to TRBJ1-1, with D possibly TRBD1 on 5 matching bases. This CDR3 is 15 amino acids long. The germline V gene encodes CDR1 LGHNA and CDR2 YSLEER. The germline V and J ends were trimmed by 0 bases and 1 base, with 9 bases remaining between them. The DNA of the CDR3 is TGCGCCAGCAGCCAAGAGGGGGGAAGGAACACTGAAGCTTTCTTT. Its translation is CASSQEGGRNTEAFF.

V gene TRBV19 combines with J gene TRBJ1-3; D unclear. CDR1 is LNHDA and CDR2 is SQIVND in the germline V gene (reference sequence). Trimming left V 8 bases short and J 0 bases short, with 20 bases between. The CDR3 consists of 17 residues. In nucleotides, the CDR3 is TGTGCCAGTCAAGCTCGGCAAGCTCTCTTCTCTGGAAACACCATATATTTT. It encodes CASQARQALFSGNTIYF.

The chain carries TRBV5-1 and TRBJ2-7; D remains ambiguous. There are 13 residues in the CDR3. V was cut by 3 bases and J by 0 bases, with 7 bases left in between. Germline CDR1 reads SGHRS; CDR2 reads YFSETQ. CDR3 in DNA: TGCGCCAGCAGCTCAGCATTCTCCTACGAGCAGTACTTC. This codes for CASSSAFSYEQYF.

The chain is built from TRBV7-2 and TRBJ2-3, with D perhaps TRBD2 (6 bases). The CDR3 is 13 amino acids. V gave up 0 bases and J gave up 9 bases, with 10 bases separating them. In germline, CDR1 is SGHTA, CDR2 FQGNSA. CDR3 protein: CASSLAQGGTQYF. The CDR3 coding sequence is TGTGCCAGCAGCTTAGCGCAGGGAGGAACGCAGTATTTT.

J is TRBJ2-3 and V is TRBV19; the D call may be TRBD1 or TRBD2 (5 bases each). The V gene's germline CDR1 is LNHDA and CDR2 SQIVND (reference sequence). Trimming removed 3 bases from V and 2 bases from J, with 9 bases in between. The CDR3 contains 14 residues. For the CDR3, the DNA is TGTGCCAGTAGTATGGGACCTTCCACAGATACGCAGTATTTT. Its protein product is CASSMGPSTDTQYF.

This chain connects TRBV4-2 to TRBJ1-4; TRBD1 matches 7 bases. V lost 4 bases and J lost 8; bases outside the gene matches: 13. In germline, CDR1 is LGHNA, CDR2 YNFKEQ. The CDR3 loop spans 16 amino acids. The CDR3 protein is CASSPALSGGGEKLFF. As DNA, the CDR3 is TGTGCCAGCAGCCCAGCCTTATCAGGGGGTGGGGAAAAACTGTTTTTT.

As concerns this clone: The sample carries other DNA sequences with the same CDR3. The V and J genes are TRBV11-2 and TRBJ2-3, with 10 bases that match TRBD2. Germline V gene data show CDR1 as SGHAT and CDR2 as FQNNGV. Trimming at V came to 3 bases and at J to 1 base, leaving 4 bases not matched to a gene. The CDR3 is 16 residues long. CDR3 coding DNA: TGTGCCAGCAGCTTTCGGCTAGCGGGGGGCACAGATACGCAGTATTTT. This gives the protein CASSFRLAGGTDTQYF.

CDR3 bases: TGTGCTAGTGGTTTGTCACGGGCAGGCAAACTCAGGGGTGAAAAACTGTTTTTT. Its translation is CASGLSRAGKLRGEKLFF. This rearrangement joins TRBV12-5 to TRBJ1-4, with D perhaps matching TRBD1 (6 bases). This CDR3 is 18 amino acids long. Germline V gene lookup returns CDR1 LGHNT and CDR2 FRNRAP. Trimming took off 2 bases at V and 7 bases at J, with 23 bases between the two ends.

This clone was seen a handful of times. The DNA for the CDR3 is TGTGCCAGCACGGAGCCAGGGAGGGCCACTGAAGCTTTCTTT. Amino acid sequence: CASTEPGRATEAFF. The genes are TRBV28 and TRBJ1-1, with D tentatively TRBD1 (5 bases). The germline V gene has CDR1 MDHEN and CDR2 SYDVKM. The CDR3 is 14 residues long. V was pared by 7 bases and J by 4 bases, with 16 bases between. Full variable domain (outside the CDR3, taken from reference TRBV28 and TRBJ1-1): DVKVTQSSRYLVKRTGEKVFLECVQDMDHENMFWYRQDPGLGLRLIYFSYDVKMKEKGDIPEGYSVSREKKERFSLILESASTNQTSMYLCASTEPGRATEAFFGQGTRLTVV.

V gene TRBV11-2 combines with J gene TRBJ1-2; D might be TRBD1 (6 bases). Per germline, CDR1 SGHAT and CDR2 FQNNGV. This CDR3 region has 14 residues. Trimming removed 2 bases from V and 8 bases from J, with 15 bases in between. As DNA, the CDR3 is TGTGCCAGCAGCTTATCCCGCCAGGGGTGGGGCTACACCTTC. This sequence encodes CASSLSRQGWGYTF.

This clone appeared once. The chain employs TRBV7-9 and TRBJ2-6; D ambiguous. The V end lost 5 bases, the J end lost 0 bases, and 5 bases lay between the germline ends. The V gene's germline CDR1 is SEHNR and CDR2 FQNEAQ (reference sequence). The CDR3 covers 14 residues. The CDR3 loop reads CASSGFSGANVLTF. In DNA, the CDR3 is TGTGCCAGCAGCGGCTTCTCTGGGGCCAACGTCCTGACTTTC.

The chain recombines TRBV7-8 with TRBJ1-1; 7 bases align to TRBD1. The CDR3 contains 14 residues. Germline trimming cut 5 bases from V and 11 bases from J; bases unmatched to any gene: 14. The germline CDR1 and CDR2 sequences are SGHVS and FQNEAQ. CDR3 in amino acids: CASSPEAGGLKAFF. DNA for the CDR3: TGTGCCAGCAGCCCCGAGGCAGGGGGTCTTAAGGCTTTCTTT.

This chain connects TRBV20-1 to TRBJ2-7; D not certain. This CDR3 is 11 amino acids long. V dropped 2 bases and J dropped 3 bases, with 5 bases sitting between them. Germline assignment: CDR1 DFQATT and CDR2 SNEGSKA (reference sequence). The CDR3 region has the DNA TGCAGTGCTAGACTGGGCTACGAGCAGTACGTC. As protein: CSARLGYEQYV.